Below, 19 T cell receptor beta chains from the same sample are listed, as sequenced in a study of blood T cells in healthy people across ages. A second 7 to 11 cycle PCR used barcoded and J-beta primers. TCRdb re-analysed the 5' RACE reads in MiXCR, keeping a single row per CDR3 protein. The data contain 1,500,000 or so distinct CDR3 sequences, 42% of them seen just once; the ten biggest clones take up more than 4%. The specimen sequenced was blood. All receptors derive from a woman younger than 30 in good health.

This clonotype was picked up a small number of times. The chain employs TRBV14 and TRBJ2-2, with no clear D. Germline loops: CDR1 SGHDN, CDR2 FVKESK. V shed 8 bases and J shed 0 bases, with 10 bases lying between them. The CDR3 length is 14 residues. CDR3 in DNA: TGTGCCAGCTCTAAAGGGTCGAACACCGGGGAGCTGTTTTTT. It yields the protein CASSKGSNTGELFF.

The chain uses TRBV27 and TRBJ2-1; D is unresolved. V lost 5 bases, J lost 5 bases, and 10 bases lay in between. CDR1 is MNHEY, CDR2 SMNVEV, per germline (reference sequence). The CDR3 is 13 residues long. The CDR3 DNA is TGTGCCAGCAGTCGGGTGACCAACAATGAGCAGTTCTTC. Its protein is CASSRVTNNEQFF.

This chain links TRBV20-1 with TRBJ2-5, with D perhaps matching TRBD1 or TRBD2 (7 bases each). Looked up from germline, CDR1 is DFQATT and CDR2 is SNEGSKA (reference sequence). The V and J ends lost 5 bases and 11 bases respectively, with 15 bases between them. The CDR3 covers 11 residues. The CDR3 here is CSALTGREQYF. CDR3 DNA: TGCAGTGCTTTGACAGGGCGGGAGCAGTACTTC.

The rearrangement links TRBV5-1 to TRBJ2-7; 12 bases match TRBD2. This CDR3 is built from 15 residues. The trim removed 6 bases at V and 5 bases at J, leaving 9 bases unmatched. Looked up from germline, CDR1 is SGHRS and CDR2 is YFSETQ. CDR3 DNA: TGCGCCAGCAACTTTAACAGACTAGCGGGAGACGAGCAGTACTTC. Its protein product is CASNFNRLAGDEQYF.

This clonotype was found a few times. The chain recombines TRBV5-1 with TRBJ2-5; 7 bases are a match to TRBD2. Germline lookup yields CDR1 SGHRS and CDR2 YFSETQ. Trimming removed 4 bases from V and 1 base from J; junction bases left unmatched: 4. The CDR3 sequence is 14 residues long. The CDR3 DNA reads TGCGCCAGCAGCCCGGGGGGATTCCAAGAGACCCAGTACTTC. It yields the protein CASSPGGFQETQYF. The full variable domain, with the rest looked up from reference TRBV5-1 and TRBJ2-5, is KAGVTQTPRYLIKTRGQQVTLSCSPISGHRSVSWYQQTPGQGLQFLFEYFSETQRNKGNFPGRFSGRQFSNSRSEMNVSTLELGDSALYLCASSPGGFQETQYFGPGTRLLVL.

On this clonotype: The junction departs from germline at one end; a sequencing error may be responsible. The rearrangement links TRBV18 to TRBJ2-1; 8 nucleotides agree with TRBD1. CDR3 length equals 15 residues. Germline V gives CDR1 KGHSH, CDR2 LQKENI. The DNA of the CDR3 is TGTGCCTGCTCACAAGACAGGGGACAATACAATGAGCAGTTCTTC. It codes for CACSQDRGQYNEQFF.

The chain has TRBV7-2 and TRBJ2-1, with 9 positions matching TRBD2. The CDR3 length is 15 residues. V lost 5 bases and J lost 6; bases outside the gene matches: 8. Germline V gene lookup returns CDR1 SGHTA and CDR2 FQGNSA. The CDR3 spells CASSLRVTSGNEQFF. In DNA, the CDR3 is TGTGCCAGCAGCCTGAGGGTGACTAGCGGCAATGAGCAGTTCTTC.

Only a few counts were recorded for this clonotype. This rearrangement joins TRBV7-9 to TRBJ2-4, with 7 positions matching TRBD1. Trimming removed 7 bases from V and 13 bases from J; junction bases left unmatched: 16. Germline V CDR1 and CDR2: SEHNR, FQNEAQ (reference sequence). This CDR3 region has 14 residues. Here the CDR3 reads CASTIGQAQGEQYF. The DNA for the CDR3 is TGTGCCAGCACAATTGGACAGGCCCAGGGTGAGCAGTACTTC.

This clonotype was counted only a few times. The chain carries TRBV20-1 and TRBJ2-7; D might be TRBD1 (6 bases). With 1 base removed from V and 6 bases from J, the gap between germline ends came to 22 bases. This CDR3 has 16 residues. Germline V gene data show CDR1 as DFQATT and CDR2 as SNEGSKA (reference sequence). CDR3 coding DNA: TGCAGTGCTAGAGCTAGCTCGAACAGGGCACATTCCGAGCAGTACTTC. This codes for CSARASSNRAHSEQYF.

The V gene is TRBV29-1, the J gene TRBJ2-2; D is unresolved. From germline, CDR1 is SQVTM and CDR2 ANQGSEA. V was clipped by 4 bases and J by 4 bases, with 10 bases between them. CDR3 size: 13 residues. This chain's CDR3 is CSVVWQATGELFF. CDR3 nucleotides: TGCAGCGTTGTGTGGCAGGCCACCGGGGAGCTGTTTTTT.

This clonotype turned up a few times. The V call is TRBV20-1, the J call TRBJ1-1; TRBD1 agrees at 7 bases. The CDR3 is made up of 13 amino acids. Per the germline V gene, CDR1 is DFQATT and CDR2 is SNEGSKA (reference sequence). With V trimmed by 6 bases and J by 7 bases, 11 bases remained unmatched. CDR3 bases: TGCAGTGCAATGGGACAGTTTTATGGTGAAGCTTTCTTT. It is translated as CSAMGQFYGEAFF.

The chain has TRBV20-1 and TRBJ2-5; maybe TRBD1 (5 bases). The ends were cut back, 5 bases at V and 4 bases at J, with 17 bases in the middle. Per the germline V gene, CDR1 is DFQATT and CDR2 is SNEGSKA (reference sequence). This CDR3 spans 14 amino acids. CDR3 DNA sequence: TGCAGTGCTTACCTATCAGGGTTAAGAGAGACCCAGTACTTC. It specifies CSAYLSGLRETQYF.

This clonotype has only one observation. V gene TRBV7-8 combines with J gene TRBJ2-1, with TRBD1 identical over 8 bases. CDR1 is SGHVS and CDR2 is FQNEAQ in the germline V gene. V gave up 6 bases and J gave up 10 bases; unmatched junction bases: 14. There are 15 residues in the CDR3. CDR3 nucleotide sequence: TGTGCCAGCAGAACCGACAGGGGTCGATCCTACGAGCAGTTCTTC. This translates into CASRTDRGRSYEQFF.

The CDR3 here is CASSPSVGQIYGYTF. The CDR3 nucleotides read TGCGCCAGCAGCCCGTCCGTGGGACAAATCTATGGCTACACCTTC. The V call is TRBV4-1, the J call TRBJ1-2; weak D call: TRBD1 (6 bases). The CDR3 length is 15 residues. Germline CDR1 and CDR2: MGHRA and YSYEKL. Trimming removed 4 bases from V and 4 bases from J, with 16 bases in between.

This clonotype was observed many times. V usage is TRBV29-1 and J usage is TRBJ2-7; D perhaps matches TRBD2 (5 bases). Germline loops: CDR1 SQVTM, CDR2 ANQGSEA. Trimming pared 4 bases from V and 3 bases from J, leaving 7 bases between. There are 11 residues in the CDR3. CDR3: CSVVRGYEQYF. In nucleotides, the CDR3 is TGCAGCGTTGTACGGGGCTACGAGCAGTACTTC.

This clonotype was detected a few times. V usage is TRBV6-5 and J usage is TRBJ2-1, with 7 bases aligning to TRBD1. J lost 0 bases, V lost 6 bases, and 8 bases had no gene match. Per germline, CDR1 MNHEY and CDR2 SVGAGI. This CDR3 contains 16 residues. Here the CDR3 reads CASSPPGTVSYNEQFF. The CDR3 DNA reads as TGTGCCAGCAGCCCACCCGGGACAGTCTCCTACAATGAGCAGTTCTTC.

The table lists this clonotype with many counts. The V call is TRBV12-3 or TRBV12-4, the J call TRBJ2-3, with unresolved D. V lost 3 bases and J 6 bases, leaving 10 bases between the germline ends. This CDR3 comprises 13 residues. The DNA of the CDR3 is TGTGCCAGCAGTTTCAACCCCCGGGATACGCAGTATTTT. Protein: CASSFNPRDTQYF.

This clonotype was observed many times. This rearrangement joins TRBV19 to TRBJ2-1; 7 bases fit TRBD2. CDR1 is LNHDA and CDR2 is SQIVND in the germline V gene (reference sequence). V shed 0 bases and J 1 base; nucleotides not matched to a gene: 3. This CDR3 has 16 amino acids. The chain's CDR3 is CASSIESGISYNEQFF. In DNA, the CDR3 is TGTGCCAGTAGTATAGAAAGCGGGATATCCTACAATGAGCAGTTCTTC.

The chain uses TRBV7-9 and TRBJ1-2, with D hard to call. Trimming took off 5 bases at V and 7 bases at J, with 14 bases between the two ends. This CDR3 region has 13 residues. Germline V gene lookup returns CDR1 SEHNR and CDR2 FQNEAQ (reference sequence). CDR3 in DNA: TGTGCCAGCAGCCAGGCGCCGGACTTTGGCTACACCTTC. This translates into CASSQAPDFGYTF.